Below, 24 T cell receptor beta chains from the same sample are listed, as sequenced in a study of cytomegalovirus exposure and HLA in healthy donors. The PCR used 60 Vbeta and 13 Jbeta primers. Sequenced by immunoSEQ multiplex PCR; TCRdb stores in-frame clones only, minus some. In the table there are approximately 100,000 clones, 77% of which are singletons. Sequenced: PBMCs. Receptors originate from a man aged 35 to 55 in good health and CMV-seropositive.

This clone was observed a handful of times. This chain connects TRBV18 to TRBJ2-7; tentatively, D is TRBD1 (6 bases). Trimming removed 3 bases at V and 1 base at J, with 13 bases between. Germline V CDR1 and CDR2: KGHSH, LQKENI. The CDR3 covers 15 residues. The CDR3 loop is CASSPDPRGSYEQYF. CDR3 nucleotides: TGTGCCAGCTCACCGGACCCCAGGGGTTCCTACGAGCAGTACTTC.

CDR3 DNA sequence: TGTGCCAGCAGCTTCGGACTAGCGGGGGCCCAGGCAGATACGCAGTATTTT. The encoded protein is CASSFGLAGAQADTQYF. The chain links TRBV11-3 to TRBJ2-3; 13 positions match TRBD2. The ends lost 3 bases at V and 4 bases at J; junction bases unmatched: 7. Germline-derived CDR1 and CDR2 are SGHNT and YENEEA. This CDR3 spans 17 amino acids.

This clone was observed a handful of times. CDR3 sequence reads: CASSFLQVLISGNTIYF. The CDR3 DNA sequence: TGTGCCAGCAGCTTTCTTCAGGTTTTAATCTCTGGAAACACCATATATTTT. The chain has TRBV7-3 and TRBJ1-3; D remains ambiguous. CDR3 length equals 17 residues. The V and J ends lost 3 bases and 0 bases respectively, with 15 bases between them. Germline V gives CDR1 SGHTA, CDR2 FQGTGA.

This clone came up a few times. The chain joins TRBV7-8 to TRBJ1-4; TRBD1 matches 7 bases. J was trimmed by 10 bases and V by 5 bases; bases with no gene match: 13. The CDR3 covers 15 residues. Per the germline V gene, CDR1 is SGHVS and CDR2 is FQNEAQ. In DNA, the CDR3 is TGTGCCAGCAGCCAGACCGACAGGGACGGGGGAAAACTGTTTTTT. Its protein is CASSQTDRDGGKLFF.

This rearrangement joins TRBV29-1 to TRBJ2-7, with 9 bases aligning to TRBD1. The CDR3 loop spans 12 amino acids. V shed 6 bases, J shed 6 bases, and the junction held 6 bases outside the gene matches. Per the germline V gene, CDR1 is SQVTM and CDR2 is ANQGSEA. CDR3 in DNA: TGCAGCGTGTGGGACAGGGTTAGCGAGCAGTACTTC. It is translated as CSVWDRVSEQYF.

CDR3 in DNA: TGTGCCAGCAGTTACGGACAGCGAAACTATGGCTACACCTTC. This sequence encodes CASSYGQRNYGYTF. The chain links TRBV6-5 to TRBJ1-2, with a tentative D call TRBD1 (6 bases). Germline V lookup: CDR1 MNHEY, CDR2 SVGAGI. V was cut by 2 bases and J by 2 bases, with 9 bases left in between. The CDR3 sequence is 14 residues long.

The chain links TRBV6-5 to TRBJ1-1; no reliable D call. There are 15 residues in the CDR3. In germline, CDR1 is MNHEY, CDR2 SVGAGI. V lost 0 bases, J lost 0 bases, and 8 bases lay in between. CDR3 sequence: CASSYSRLLNTEAFF. The CDR3 bases are TGTGCCAGCAGTTACTCCAGACTACTGAACACTGAAGCTTTCTTT.

This clone was counted only a few times. The gene calls are TRBV15 and TRBJ1-2; D remains ambiguous. The germline gives CDR1 LNHNV, CDR2 YYDKDF (reference sequence). Trimming took 1 base from V and 3 from J, leaving 12 bases between them. The CDR3 runs to 15 residues. This CDR3 reads CATSRGPGSDYGYTF. As DNA, the CDR3 is TGTGCCACCAGCAGAGGACCCGGGTCTGACTATGGCTACACCTTC.

The V gene is TRBV28, the J gene TRBJ1-1; the match to TRBD1 covers 9 bases. Germline assignment: CDR1 MDHEN and CDR2 SYDVKM. V was pared by 6 bases and J by 6 bases, with 11 bases of the junction left unmatched. This CDR3 is built from 15 residues. CDR3 region: CASSPFSQGAPEAFF. In DNA, the CDR3 is TGTGCCAGCAGCCCTTTTTCACAGGGGGCCCCTGAAGCTTTCTTT.

As DNA, the CDR3 is TGCGCCAGCAGCTCCGGGACTGGAGCCAAAAACATTCAGTACTTC. Its translation: CASSSGTGAKNIQYF. The chain links TRBV4-1 to TRBJ2-4; possibly TRBD2 for D (6 bases). The CDR3 spans 15 residues. Germline CDR1 reads MGHRA; CDR2 reads YSYEKL. With 5 bases removed from V and 0 bases from J, the gap between germline ends came to 11 bases.

This chain connects TRBV9 to TRBJ1-1; 7 bases match TRBD1. Germline CDR1 reads SGDLS; CDR2 reads YYNGEE. The J segment lost 3 bases and the V segment lost 3 bases, leaving 11 bases of the junction unmatched. The CDR3 is 16 amino acids. In DNA, the CDR3 is TGTGCCAGCAGCGGAAAACAGGGGCCCTCGGACACTGAAGCTTTCTTT. This gives the protein CASSGKQGPSDTEAFF. Full variable domain (missing parts from reference TRBV9 and TRBJ1-1): DSGVTQTPKHLITATGQRVTLRCSPRSGDLSVYWYQQSLDQGLQFLIQYYNGEERAKGNILERFSAQQFPDLHSELNLSSLELGDSALYFCASSGKQGPSDTEAFFGQGTRLTVV.

The chain has TRBV27 and TRBJ1-1; possible D gene TRBD1, 5 bases. Trimming cost V 6 bases and J 4 bases, with 12 bases left between them. This CDR3 contains 13 residues. In germline, CDR1 is MNHEY, CDR2 SMNVEV (reference sequence). The CDR3 coding sequence is TGTGCCAGCAGCGATGCAGGGATCACTGAAGCTTTCTTT. This translates into CASSDAGITEAFF.

This clone was seen only a few times. The J gene is TRBJ2-3, the V gene TRBV7-3, with a tentative D call TRBD2 (6 bases). CDR1 and CDR2 (germline): SGHTA, FQGTGA. The CDR3 runs 15 residues. The V end was cut by 5 bases, the J end by 5 bases, with 17 bases between. The CDR3 DNA is TGTGCCAGCAGCCGGGGACTGGAAGATCGAGATACGCAGTATTTT. Amino acid sequence: CASSRGLEDRDTQYF.

V and J are TRBV9 and TRBJ2-1; TRBD2 matches 9 bases. The germline CDR1 and CDR2 sequences are SGDLS and YYNGEE. With V trimmed by 1 base and J by 8 bases, 7 bases remained unmatched. The CDR3 is 15 residues long. DNA of the CDR3: TGTGCCAGCAGCGTATCGGGCGGGGGGGTTGATGAGCAGTTCTTC. Translation gives CASSVSGGGVDEQFF.

The rearrangement links TRBV28 to TRBJ1-1, with D hard to call. Germline V gene sequence: CDR1 MDHEN, CDR2 SYDVKM. V lost 3 bases, J lost 6 bases, and 17 bases lay in between. The CDR3 spans 15 residues. CDR3 coding DNA: TGTGCCAGCAGTTTCTTGGCAAGTGGACTAGCTGAAGCTTTCTTT. Translating gives CASSFLASGLAEAFF. The full variable domain, rest sourced from reference TRBV28 and TRBJ1-1, is DVKVTQSSRYLVKRTGEKVFLECVQDMDHENMFWYRQDPGLGLRLIYFSYDVKMKEKGDIPEGYSVSREKKERFSLILESASTNQTSMYLCASSFLASGLAEAFFGQGTRLTVV.

The V call is TRBV11-2, the J call TRBJ2-3; the match to TRBD2 covers 9 bases. This CDR3 is built from 15 residues. Germline V gene data show CDR1 as SGHAT and CDR2 as FQNNGV. Trimming cost V 5 bases and J 0 bases; bases outside gene matches: 3. The CDR3 region has the DNA TGTGCCAGCAGCCCAAGCGGGGGGAGCACAGATACGCAGTATTTT. Encoded protein: CASSPSGGSTDTQYF.

In DNA, the CDR3 is TGTGCCAGCAGCTTGGCGGGACAGACAAACACTGAAGCTTTCTTT. It is translated as CASSLAGQTNTEAFF. The chain combines TRBV7-9 with TRBJ1-1; TRBD1 matches 7 bases. Losses at the gene ends were 3 bases for V and 2 bases for J; bases not matched to a gene: 6. The CDR3 runs 15 residues. CDR1 is SEHNR, CDR2 FQNEAQ, per germline (reference sequence).

The J gene is TRBJ2-7, the V gene TRBV5-6, with D perhaps TRBD1 (6 bases). Per the germline V gene, CDR1 is SGHDT and CDR2 is YYEEEE. CDR3 size: 14 residues. The V and J ends lost 2 bases and 2 bases respectively, with 11 bases between them. The CDR3 region has the DNA TGTGCCAGCAGCTTTGGTACAGGGACCTACGAGCAGTACTTC. Translated, it gives CASSFGTGTYEQYF.

The V gene is TRBV18, the J gene TRBJ2-7, with 7 positions matching TRBD1. The CDR3 consists of 16 residues. Germline CDR1 and CDR2: KGHSH and LQKENI. V lost 3 bases to trimming and J lost 5 bases; unmatched junction nucleotides: 13. The CDR3 loop is CASSPLHETGADEQYF. The CDR3 region has the DNA TGTGCCAGCTCACCCCTACACGAAACAGGGGCTGACGAGCAGTACTTC.

The rearrangement uses TRBV4-3 and TRBJ2-2, with 8 nucleotides matching TRBD1. Trimming at V came to 3 bases and at J to 0 bases, leaving 3 bases not matched to a gene. Germline lookup yields CDR1 LGHNA and CDR2 YSLEER. This CDR3 comprises 16 residues. DNA for the CDR3: TGCGCCAGCAGCCACCAGACAGGGGCGAACACCGGGGAGCTGTTTTTT. Protein sequence: CASSHQTGANTGELFF.

V usage is TRBV9 and J usage is TRBJ2-3; D possibly corresponds to TRBD2 (6 bases). This CDR3 contains 15 residues. V gave up 4 bases and J gave up 3 bases, with 15 bases separating them. Germline V lookup: CDR1 SGDLS, CDR2 YYNGEE. This CDR3 is CASSPGVGETDTQYF. The CDR3 DNA follows: TGTGCCAGCAGCCCGGGGGTTGGAGAAACAGATACGCAGTATTTT.

This chain links TRBV27 with TRBJ1-5, with 8 bases matching TRBD1. Trimming cost V 4 bases and J 10 bases; bases outside gene matches: 12. This CDR3 spans 15 amino acids. Germline V gene sequence: CDR1 MNHEY, CDR2 SMNVEV (reference sequence). The CDR3 DNA reads TGTGCCAGCAGTTCCCGGGACAGGCCCGGCGGCCCCCAGCATTTT. Its protein is CASSSRDRPGGPQHF.

This clone was picked up a small number of times. One end of the junction fails to match germline, which may point to a read error. The genes are TRBV7-2 and TRBJ2-7; 7 bases line up with TRBD1. Germline loops: CDR1 SGHTA, CDR2 FQGNSA. The CDR3 is 13 residues long. The CDR3 nucleotides are TGTGCCAGCAGCTTAGCTAGGGGCCGGGACAGCTGCTTC. Translated: CASSLARGRDSCF. Full variable domain (outside the CDR3, taken from reference TRBV7-2 and TRBJ2-7): GAGVSQSPSNKVTEKGKDVELRCDPISGHTALYWYRQSLGQGLEFLIYFQGNSAPDKSGLPSDRFSAERTGGSVSTLTIQRTQQEDSAVYLCASSLARGRDSCFGPGTRLTVT.

The V and J genes are TRBV10-3 and TRBJ1-1; D remains unclear. Germline-derived CDR1 and CDR2 are ENHRY and SYGVKD. The CDR3 length is 15 residues. The V gene lost 3 bases and the J gene lost 11 bases, with 22 bases spanning the gap. The CDR3 loop reads CAISDPWEGTDGAFF. The DNA for the CDR3 is TGTGCCATCAGTGACCCTTGGGAGGGAACAGATGGGGCTTTCTTT.